These 7 T cell receptor beta chains were all obtained from the same sample, sequenced in a study of response to subunit inactivated influenza vaccine. A single record per CDR3 protein comes from TCRdb applying MiXCR to the RT-PCR reads. The sample includes about 540,000 distinct CDR3 sequences, 14% seen only once; the top ten take 11%. The starting material was PBMCs from blood, obtained approximately 13 days after vaccination. The origin of the receptors is a man over 45 who received an inactivated influenza vaccine.

The chain has TRBV12-3 or TRBV12-4 and TRBJ2-3; D ambiguous. Trimming left V 6 bases short and J 3 bases short, with 10 bases between. The CDR3 covers 13 residues. Here the CDR3 DNA reads TGTGCCAGCAGCCACATCGGGACAGATACGCAGTATTTT. Its protein product is CASSHIGTDTQYF.

The chain joins TRBV12-3 or TRBV12-4 to TRBJ2-7, with D possibly being TRBD1 (5 bases). Between the trimmed V and J ends, which lost 3 bases and 1 base, there was a span of 16 bases. The CDR3 has 16 amino acids. CDR3 region: CASSFDDRPTSYEQYF. The CDR3 DNA is TGTGCCAGCAGTTTTGACGACAGACCTACTTCCTACGAGCAGTACTTC.

This clonotype was observed a few times. This chain joins TRBV5-1 and TRBJ1-3, with a tentative D call TRBD1 (5 bases). Trimming removed 4 bases from V and 4 bases from J, with 15 bases in between. Germline V CDR1 and CDR2: SGHRS, YFSETQ. The CDR3 is 15 amino acids. CDR3 protein: CASSGGTAVGNTIYF. In DNA form, the CDR3 reads TGCGCCAGCAGCGGAGGGACGGCGGTCGGAAACACCATATATTTT.

This clonotype was counted many times. The V and J genes are TRBV6-1 and TRBJ1-3; no reliable D call. Between the trimmed V and J ends, which lost 5 bases and 0 bases, there was a span of 8 bases. Germline loops: CDR1 MNHNS, CDR2 SASEGT. The CDR3 totals 14 residues. The CDR3 loop reads CASSPQPSGNTIYF. The DNA for the CDR3 is TGTGCCAGCAGTCCCCAGCCCTCTGGAAACACCATATATTTT.

The chain has TRBV7-2 and TRBJ1-1; a possible D gene is TRBD1 (5 bases). V shed 3 bases and J shed 7 bases, with 12 bases lying between them. The CDR3 totals 13 residues. Germline CDR1 and CDR2: SGHTA and FQGNSA. The CDR3 is CASSFGARGEAFF. The CDR3, as DNA: TGTGCCAGCAGCTTTGGGGCTCGGGGTGAAGCTTTCTTT.

A few counts support this clonotype. The CDR3 here is CASRGAGTGGSTQYF. The CDR3 DNA is TGTGCCAGCAGGGGGGCCGGGACAGGGGGTTCTACGCAGTATTTT. The chain joins TRBV7-9 to TRBJ2-3; 11 bases agree with TRBD1. The V and J ends lost 6 bases and 8 bases, in that order; junction bases with no gene match: 10. Germline V gene data show CDR1 as SEHNR and CDR2 as FQNEAQ (reference sequence). The CDR3 has 15 amino acids.

In its sample, this clonotype was seen a few times. The chain links TRBV28 to TRBJ2-5; TRBD2 matches 7 bases. Germline CDR1 and CDR2: MDHEN and SYDVKM. The V segment lost 3 bases and the J segment 5 bases; nucleotides outside the gene matches: 3. There are 13 residues in the CDR3. The CDR3 loop is CASSLTSWETQYF. In DNA, the CDR3 is TGTGCCAGCAGTTTGACTAGCTGGGAGACCCAGTACTTC.